This T cell receptor beta chain was retrieved from a study of blood T cell repertoires in COVID-19. The table came from immunoSEQ multiplex PCR; TCRdb's copy has only in-frame clones and leaves some out. Of some 39,000 clones listed, 70% to 90% are singletons. The TCR was taken from a man aged 35-49 years with active COVID-19. The sample comprised peripheral blood.

This CDR3 is CASSGASGGNTGELFF. The DNA for the CDR3 is TGTGCCAGCAGCGGAGCTAGCGGGGGAAACACCGGGGAGCTGTTTTTT. The V and J genes are TRBV6-8 and TRBJ2-2, with 10 bases matching TRBD2. J gave up 2 bases and V 6 bases, and 6 bases lay outside the gene matches. The CDR3 is 16 residues long. Per the germline V gene, CDR1 is MNHGY and CDR2 is SAAAGT.